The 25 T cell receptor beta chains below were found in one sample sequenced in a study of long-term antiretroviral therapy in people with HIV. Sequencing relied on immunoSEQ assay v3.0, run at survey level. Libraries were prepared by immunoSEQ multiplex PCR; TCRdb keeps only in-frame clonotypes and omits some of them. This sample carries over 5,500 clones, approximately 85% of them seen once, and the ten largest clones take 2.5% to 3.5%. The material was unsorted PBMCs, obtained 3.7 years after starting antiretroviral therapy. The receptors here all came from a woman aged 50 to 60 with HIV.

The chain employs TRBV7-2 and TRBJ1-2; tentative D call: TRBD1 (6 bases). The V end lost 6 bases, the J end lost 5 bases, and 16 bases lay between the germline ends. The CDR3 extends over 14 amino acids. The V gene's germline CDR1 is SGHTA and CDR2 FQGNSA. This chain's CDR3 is CASSTTGTHYGYTF. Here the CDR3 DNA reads TGTGCCAGCAGTACCACCGGGACACATTATGGCTACACCTTC.

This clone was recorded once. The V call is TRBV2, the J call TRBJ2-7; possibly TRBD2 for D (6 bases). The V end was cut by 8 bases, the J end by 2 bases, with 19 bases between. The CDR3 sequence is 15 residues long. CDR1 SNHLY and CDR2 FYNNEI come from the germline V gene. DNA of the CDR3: TGTGCCAGCCAGACCCCCGGGACTGGAGCCTACGAGCAGTACTTC. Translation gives CASQTPGTGAYEQYF.

CDR3 nucleotide sequence: TGTGCCAGCAGTCTTATAGGGGCGAACACCGGGGAGCTGTTTTTT. This encodes CASSLIGANTGELFF. The chain has TRBV28 and TRBJ2-2, with D possibly being TRBD1 (5 bases). V gave up 5 bases and J gave up 0 bases, with 10 bases separating them. Germline assignment: CDR1 MDHEN and CDR2 SYDVKM. The CDR3 extends over 15 amino acids.

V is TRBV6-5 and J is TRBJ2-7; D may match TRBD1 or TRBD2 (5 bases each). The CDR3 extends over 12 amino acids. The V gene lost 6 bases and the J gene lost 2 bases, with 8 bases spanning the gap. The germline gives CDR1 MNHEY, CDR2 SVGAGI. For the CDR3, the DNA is TGTGCCAGCAGAGTGGGACCCTACGAGCAGTACTTC. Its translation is CASRVGPYEQYF.

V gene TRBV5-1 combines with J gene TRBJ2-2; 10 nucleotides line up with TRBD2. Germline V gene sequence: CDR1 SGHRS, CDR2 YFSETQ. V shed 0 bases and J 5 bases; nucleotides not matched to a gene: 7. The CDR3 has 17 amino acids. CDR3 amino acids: CASSLVPSGSGTGELFF. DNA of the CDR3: TGCGCCAGCAGCTTGGTCCCTAGCGGGAGCGGGACCGGGGAGCTGTTTTTT. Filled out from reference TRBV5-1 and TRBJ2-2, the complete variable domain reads KAGVTQTPRYLIKTRGQQVTLSCSPISGHRSVSWYQQTPGQGLQFLFEYFSETQRNKGNFPGRFSGRQFSNSRSEMNVSTLELGDSALYLCASSLVPSGSGTGELFFGEGSRLTVL.

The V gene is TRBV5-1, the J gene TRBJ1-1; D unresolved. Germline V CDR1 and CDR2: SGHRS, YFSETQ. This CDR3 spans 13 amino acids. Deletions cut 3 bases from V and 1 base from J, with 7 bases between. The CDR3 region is CASSWSGNTEAFF. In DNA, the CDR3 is TGCGCCAGCAGCTGGTCAGGGAACACTGAAGCTTTCTTT.

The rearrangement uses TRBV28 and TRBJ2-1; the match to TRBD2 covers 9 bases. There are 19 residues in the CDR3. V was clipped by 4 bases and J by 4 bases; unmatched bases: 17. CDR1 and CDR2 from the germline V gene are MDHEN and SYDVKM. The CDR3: CASSWLSGSRGNHYNEQFF. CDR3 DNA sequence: TGTGCCAGCAGTTGGCTTAGCGGGAGTAGGGGAAACCATTACAATGAGCAGTTCTTC.

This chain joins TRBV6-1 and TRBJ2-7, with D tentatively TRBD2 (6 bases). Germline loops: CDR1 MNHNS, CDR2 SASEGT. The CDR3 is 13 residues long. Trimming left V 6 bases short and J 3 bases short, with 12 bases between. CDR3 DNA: TGTGCCAGCAGCCGCGGGGAGATCTACGAGCAGTACTTC. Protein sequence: CASSRGEIYEQYF.

CDR3 sequence (DNA): TGTGCCAGCAGTTGGCAGACTAGCGGAACCTACGAGCAGTACTTC. It codes for CASSWQTSGTYEQYF. This sequence joins TRBV7-2 and TRBJ2-7; 9 bases agree with TRBD2. Germline CDR1 is SGHTA and CDR2 is FQGNSA. The J segment lost 2 bases and the V segment lost 6 bases, leaving 8 bases of the junction unmatched. CDR3 size: 15 residues.

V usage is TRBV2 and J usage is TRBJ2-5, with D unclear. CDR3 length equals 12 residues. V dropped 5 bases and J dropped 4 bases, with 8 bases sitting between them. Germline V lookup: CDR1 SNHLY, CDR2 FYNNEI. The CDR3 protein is CASSRALETQYF. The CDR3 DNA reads TGTGCCAGCAGTAGGGCATTAGAGACCCAGTACTTC.

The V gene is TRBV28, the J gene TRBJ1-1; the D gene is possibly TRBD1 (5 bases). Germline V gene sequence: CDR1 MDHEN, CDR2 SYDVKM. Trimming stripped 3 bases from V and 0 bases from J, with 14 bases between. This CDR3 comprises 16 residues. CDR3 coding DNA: TGTGCCAGCAGTTTGCAGGGAGTCTCCATGAACACTGAAGCTTTCTTT. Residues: CASSLQGVSMNTEAFF.

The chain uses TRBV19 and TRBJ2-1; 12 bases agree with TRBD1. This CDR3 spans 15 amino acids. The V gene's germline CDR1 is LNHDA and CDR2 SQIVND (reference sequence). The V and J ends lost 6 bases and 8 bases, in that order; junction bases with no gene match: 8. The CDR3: CASRDPGQGAYEQFF. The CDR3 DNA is TGTGCCAGTAGGGATCCGGGACAGGGGGCCTATGAGCAGTTCTTC.

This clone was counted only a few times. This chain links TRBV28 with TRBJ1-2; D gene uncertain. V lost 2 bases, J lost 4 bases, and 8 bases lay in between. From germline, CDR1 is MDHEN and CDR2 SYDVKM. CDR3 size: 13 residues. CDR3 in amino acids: CASSLGRSYGYTF. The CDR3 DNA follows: TGTGCCAGCAGTTTAGGACGGAGCTATGGCTACACCTTC.

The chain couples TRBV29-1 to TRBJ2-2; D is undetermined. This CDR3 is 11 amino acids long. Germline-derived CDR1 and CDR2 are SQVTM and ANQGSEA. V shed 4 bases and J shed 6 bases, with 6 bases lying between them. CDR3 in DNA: TGCAGCGTTGCCCTGGCCGGGGAGCTGTTTTTT. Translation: CSVALAGELFF.

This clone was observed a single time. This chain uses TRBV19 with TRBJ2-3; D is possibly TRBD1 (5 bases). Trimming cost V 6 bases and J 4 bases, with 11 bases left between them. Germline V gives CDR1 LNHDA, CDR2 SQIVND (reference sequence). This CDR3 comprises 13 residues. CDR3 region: CASSFTGPDTQYF. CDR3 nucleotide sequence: TGTGCCAGTAGCTTTACAGGTCCAGATACGCAGTATTTT.

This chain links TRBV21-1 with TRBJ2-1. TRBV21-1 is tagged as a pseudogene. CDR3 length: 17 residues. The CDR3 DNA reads TGTGCCAGCAGCAAAGATTGGGCAGGGACCGCATACAATGAGCAGTTCTTC. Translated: CASSKDWAGTAYNEQFF.

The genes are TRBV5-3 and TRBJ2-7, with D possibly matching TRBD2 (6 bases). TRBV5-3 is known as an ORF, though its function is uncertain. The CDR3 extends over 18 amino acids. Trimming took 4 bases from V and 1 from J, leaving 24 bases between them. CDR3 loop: CARSPGGEAYSGSYEQYF. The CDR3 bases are TGTGCCAGAAGCCCCGGCGGGGAAGCGTACTCTGGATCCTACGAGCAGTACTTC.

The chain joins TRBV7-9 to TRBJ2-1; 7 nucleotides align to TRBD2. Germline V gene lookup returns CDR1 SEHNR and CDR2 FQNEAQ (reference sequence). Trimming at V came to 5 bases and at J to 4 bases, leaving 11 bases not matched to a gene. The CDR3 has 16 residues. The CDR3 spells CASSARLAVLYNEQFF. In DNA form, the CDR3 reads TGTGCCAGCAGCGCAAGGCTAGCGGTCCTATACAATGAGCAGTTCTTC.

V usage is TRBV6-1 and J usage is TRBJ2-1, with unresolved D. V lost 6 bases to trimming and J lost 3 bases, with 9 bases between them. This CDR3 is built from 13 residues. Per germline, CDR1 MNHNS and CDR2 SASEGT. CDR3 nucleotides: TGTGCCAGCAGGGTCTCCCTCTACAATGAGCAGTTCTTC. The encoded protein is CASRVSLYNEQFF.

The chain's CDR3 is CASSSILGAQETQYF. The CDR3 nucleotides are TGTGCCAGCAGCTCGATACTAGGGGCCCAAGAGACCCAGTACTTC. The chain employs TRBV28 and TRBJ2-5; the D gene could be TRBD1 or TRBD2 (5 bases each). The germline V gene encodes CDR1 MDHEN and CDR2 SYDVKM. The length of the CDR3 is 15 residues. Deletions cut 6 bases from V and 1 base from J, with 15 bases between.

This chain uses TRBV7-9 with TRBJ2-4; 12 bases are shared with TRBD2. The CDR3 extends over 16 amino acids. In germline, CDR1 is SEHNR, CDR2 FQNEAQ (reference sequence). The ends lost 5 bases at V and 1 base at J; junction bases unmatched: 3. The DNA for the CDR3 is TGTGCCAGCAGCCTTGGGACTAGCGGGGCCAAAAACATTCAGTACTTC. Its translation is CASSLGTSGAKNIQYF.

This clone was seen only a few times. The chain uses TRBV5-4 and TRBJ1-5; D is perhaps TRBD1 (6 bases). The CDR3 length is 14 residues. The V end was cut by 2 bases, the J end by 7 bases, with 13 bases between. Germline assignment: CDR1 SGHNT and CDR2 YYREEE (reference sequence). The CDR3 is CASSFQGGGQPQHF. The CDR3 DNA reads TGTGCCAGCAGCTTCCAGGGAGGGGGACAGCCCCAGCATTTT.

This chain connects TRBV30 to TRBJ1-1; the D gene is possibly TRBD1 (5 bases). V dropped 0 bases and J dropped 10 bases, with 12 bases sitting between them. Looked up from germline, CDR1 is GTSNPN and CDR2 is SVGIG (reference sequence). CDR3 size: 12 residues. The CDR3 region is CAWSVGRGGAFF. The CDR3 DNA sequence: TGTGCCTGGAGTGTAGGGCGGGGCGGAGCTTTCTTT.

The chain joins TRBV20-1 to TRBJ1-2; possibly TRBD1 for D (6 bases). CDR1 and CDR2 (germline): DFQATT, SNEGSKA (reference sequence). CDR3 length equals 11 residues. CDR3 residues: CSLVYRDGYTF. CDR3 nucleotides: TGCAGCTTAGTATACAGGGATGGCTACACCTTC.

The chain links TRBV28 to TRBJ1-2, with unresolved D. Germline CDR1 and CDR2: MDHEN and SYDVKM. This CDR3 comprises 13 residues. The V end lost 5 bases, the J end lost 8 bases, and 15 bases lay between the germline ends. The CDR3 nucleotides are TGTGCCAGCAGTCCCCAATCTCCGCGAGGCTACACCTTC. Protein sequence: CASSPQSPRGYTF.